This T cell receptor (beta chain) was recorded in a study of blood T cell repertoires in COVID-19. Assay used: immunoSEQ multiplex PCR; TCRdb lists only in-frame clones, some missing. There are roughly 280,000 clones in the sample; approximately 83% occur only once, and 9.5% to 11% lies in the top ten. This CDR3 spans 15 amino acids. V was clipped by 6 bases and J by 7 bases; unmatched bases: 8. Germline lookup yields CDR1 MNHNY and CDR2 SVGAGI (reference sequence). The chain carries TRBV6-6 and TRBJ2-2, with 10 bases aligning to TRBD1. This sequence was found in a woman aged 70-85 years with acute or convalescent COVID-19. The sequencing input was peripheral blood. The CDR3, as DNA: TGTGCCAGCAGAACCGGGACAGGGGTAATCGGGGAGCTGTTTTTT. This sequence encodes CASRTGTGVIGELFF.